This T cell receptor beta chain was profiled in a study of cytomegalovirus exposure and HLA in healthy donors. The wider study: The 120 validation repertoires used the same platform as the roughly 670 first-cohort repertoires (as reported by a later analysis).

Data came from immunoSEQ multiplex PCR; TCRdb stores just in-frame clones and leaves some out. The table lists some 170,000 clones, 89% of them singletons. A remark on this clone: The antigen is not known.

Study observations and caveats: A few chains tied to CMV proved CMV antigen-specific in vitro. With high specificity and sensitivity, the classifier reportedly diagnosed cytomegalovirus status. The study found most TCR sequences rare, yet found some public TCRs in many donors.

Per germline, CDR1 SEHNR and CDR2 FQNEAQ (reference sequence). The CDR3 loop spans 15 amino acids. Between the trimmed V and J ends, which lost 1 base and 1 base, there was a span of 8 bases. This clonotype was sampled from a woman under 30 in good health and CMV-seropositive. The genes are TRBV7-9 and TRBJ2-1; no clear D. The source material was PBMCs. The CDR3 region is CASSLDFLSYNEQFF. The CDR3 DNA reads TGTGCCAGCAGCTTAGATTTTCTTTCCTACAATGAGCAGTTCTTC. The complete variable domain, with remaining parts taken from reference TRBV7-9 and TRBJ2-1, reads DTGVSQNPRHKITKRGQNVTFRCDPISEHNRLYWYRQTLGQGPEFLTYFQNEAQLEKSRLLSDRFSAERPKGSFSTLEIQRTEQGDSAMYLCASSLDFLSYNEQFFGPGTRLTVL.